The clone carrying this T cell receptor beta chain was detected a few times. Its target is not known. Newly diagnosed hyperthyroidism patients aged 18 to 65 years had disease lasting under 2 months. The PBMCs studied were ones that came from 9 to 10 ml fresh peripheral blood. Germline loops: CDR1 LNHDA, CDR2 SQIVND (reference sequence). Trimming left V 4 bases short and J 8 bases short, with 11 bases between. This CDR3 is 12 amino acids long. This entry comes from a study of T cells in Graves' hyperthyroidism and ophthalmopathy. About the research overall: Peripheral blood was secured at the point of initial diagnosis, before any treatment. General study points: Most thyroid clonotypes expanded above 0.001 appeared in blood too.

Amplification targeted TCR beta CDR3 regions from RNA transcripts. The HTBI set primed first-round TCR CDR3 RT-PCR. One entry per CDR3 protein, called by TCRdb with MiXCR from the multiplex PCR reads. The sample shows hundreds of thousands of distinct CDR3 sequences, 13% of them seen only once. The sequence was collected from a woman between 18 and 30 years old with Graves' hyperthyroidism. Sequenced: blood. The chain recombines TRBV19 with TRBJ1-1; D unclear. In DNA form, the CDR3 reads TGTGCCAGTAGTACCGGGTCATACGAAGCTTTCTTT. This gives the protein CASSTGSYEAFF.